One sample yielded the 29 T cell receptor beta chains listed below, sequenced in a study of OX40 agonist ivuxolimab in advanced cancers. This table comes from immunoSEQ multiplex PCR, and its TCRdb copy is limited to in-frame clones, with some not included. The table shows about 80,000 clones, with about 83% occurring only once. The material was CD4+ or CD8+ T cells sorted from blood, obtained in a trial of the OX40 agonist ivuxolimab. The source of these receptors is an adult with an advanced solid tumor such as melanoma, head and neck, liver or kidney cancer.

The chain joins TRBV5-5 to TRBJ2-7, with unresolved D. The CDR3 is 12 residues long. Trimming pared 1 base from V and 4 bases from J, leaving 6 bases between. Germline lookup yields CDR1 SGHKS and CDR2 YYEKEE (reference sequence). CDR3 coding DNA: TGTGCCAGCAGCTTGTCTAGGTACGAGCAGTACTTC. Protein product: CASSLSRYEQYF. The variable domain in full, with the rest retrieved from reference TRBV5-5 and TRBJ2-7, is DAGVTQSPTHLIKTRGQQVTLRCSPISGHKSVSWYQQVLGQGPQFIFQYYEKEERGRGNFPDRFSARQFPNYSSELNVNALLLGDSALYLCASSLSRYEQYFGPGTRLTVT.

This sequence joins TRBV7-6 and TRBJ1-3, with TRBD1 identical over 12 bases. The CDR3 consists of 16 residues. CDR1 and CDR2 from the germline V gene are SGHVS and FNYEAQ. The J segment lost 3 bases and the V segment lost 3 bases, leaving 3 bases of the junction unmatched. The CDR3 reads CASSLGQGAFGNTIYF. The DNA of the CDR3 is TGTGCCAGCAGCTTGGGACAGGGGGCGTTTGGAAACACCATATATTTT.

CDR3 loop: CASRYTGRTDTQYF. CDR3 in DNA: TGTGCCAGCAGATATACAGGGAGGACAGATACGCAGTATTTT. The J gene is TRBJ2-3, the V gene TRBV6-5, with D tentatively TRBD1 or TRBD2 (6 bases each). V gave up 6 bases and J gave up 3 bases, with 13 bases separating them. Looked up from germline, CDR1 is MNHEY and CDR2 is SVGAGI. There are 14 residues in the CDR3.

The chain employs TRBV2 and TRBJ1-3; D ambiguous. CDR1 and CDR2 from the germline V gene are SNHLY and FYNNEI. This CDR3 has 16 amino acids. V was shortened by 3 bases and J by 0 bases, with 12 bases between the two germline ends. The CDR3 DNA reads TGTGCCAGCAGTGACAGTGGCCGAGACTCTGGAAACACCATATATTTT. Its translation: CASSDSGRDSGNTIYF.

The CDR3 region is CASSVRAGELFF. CDR3 sequence (DNA): TGTGCCAGCAGTGTTCGGGCCGGGGAGCTGTTTTTT. This chain joins TRBV2 and TRBJ2-2; D ambiguous. V dropped 4 bases and J dropped 6 bases, with 6 bases sitting between them. The CDR3 is 12 residues long. Looked up from germline, CDR1 is SNHLY and CDR2 is FYNNEI.

This chain connects TRBV27 to TRBJ1-6, with unresolved D. This CDR3 is 15 amino acids long. From germline, CDR1 is MNHEY and CDR2 SMNVEV (reference sequence). Deletions cut 0 bases from V and 3 bases from J, with 6 bases between. In DNA form, the CDR3 reads TGTGCCAGCAGTTTATCGAACAGCTATAATTCACCCCTCCACTTT. This translates into CASSLSNSYNSPLHF.

V usage is TRBV14 and J usage is TRBJ2-5; D could derive from TRBD1 or TRBD2 (6 bases each). CDR3 length equals 14 residues. Germline CDR1 is SGHDN and CDR2 is FVKESK. The V end lost 3 bases, the J end lost 4 bases, and 12 bases lay between the germline ends. The CDR3 protein is CASSQPQGGETQYF. CDR3 in DNA: TGTGCCAGCAGCCAGCCACAGGGAGGAGAGACCCAGTACTTC.

In this sample, this clone turned up a few times. The J gene is TRBJ2-1, the V gene TRBV20-1; no clear D gene. The CDR3 has 11 amino acids. CDR1 is DFQATT, CDR2 SNEGSKA, per germline (reference sequence). The CDR3 here is CRETYPNEQFF. Here the CDR3 DNA reads TGCAGGGAAACGTATCCGAATGAGCAGTTCTTC.

The V gene is TRBV19, the J gene TRBJ1-4, with 12 positions matching TRBD1. Germline CDR1 is LNHDA and CDR2 is SQIVND (reference sequence). The CDR3 consists of 17 residues. V shed 7 bases, J shed 6 bases, and the junction held 12 bases outside the gene matches. CDR3 nucleotide sequence: TGTGCCAGTAAAAGGAGGGACAGGGGGCTAGGAGATGAAAAACTGTTTTTT. It encodes CASKRRDRGLGDEKLFF.

The rearrangement joins TRBV5-1 to TRBJ1-3, with TRBD1 matching 7 bases. CDR3 size: 16 residues. V shed 7 bases, J shed 4 bases, and the junction held 14 bases outside the gene matches. CDR1 and CDR2 (germline): SGHRS, YFSETQ. The CDR3 region is CASAQFSRGQGNTIYF. CDR3 sequence (DNA): TGCGCCAGCGCCCAATTTTCGAGGGGGCAAGGAAACACCATATATTTT.

In this sample, this clone turned up a few times. This chain joins TRBV7-2 and TRBJ2-7, with D unclear. Germline loops: CDR1 SGHTA, CDR2 FQGNSA. V lost 5 bases and J 0 bases, leaving 11 bases between the germline ends. The CDR3 has 14 residues. The CDR3 loop is CASSQGQNSYEQYF. The CDR3 coding sequence is TGTGCCAGCAGCCAAGGGCAGAACTCCTACGAGCAGTACTTC.

The rearrangement links TRBV30 to TRBJ1-2; possibly TRBD1 for D (5 bases). V was pared by 2 bases and J by 4 bases, with 14 bases between. This CDR3 is built from 14 residues. Germline V CDR1 and CDR2: GTSNPN, SVGIG (reference sequence). CDR3 protein: CAWSIRDRIYGYTF. In DNA, the CDR3 is TGTGCCTGGAGTATCCGGGACCGGATCTATGGCTACACCTTC.

The CDR3 sequence: CSVKDRVTNEQYF. The DNA of the CDR3 is TGCAGCGTCAAGGACAGGGTCACCAACGAGCAGTACTTC. V gene TRBV29-1 combines with J gene TRBJ2-7; TRBD1 matches at 8 bases. V trimming: 6 bases; J trimming: 5 bases; junction bases outside the gene matches: 9. Germline V gives CDR1 SQVTM, CDR2 ANQGSEA. There are 13 residues in the CDR3.

The chain employs TRBV25-1 and TRBJ2-1; TRBD2 is a possible D gene (6 bases). Trimming pared 4 bases from V and 10 bases from J, leaving 11 bases between. In germline, CDR1 is MGHDK, CDR2 SYGVNS. The CDR3 runs to 12 residues. The CDR3 here is CASSGMAGEQFF. CDR3 in DNA: TGTGCCAGCAGTGGGATGGCGGGAGAGCAGTTCTTC.

The chain combines TRBV29-1 with TRBJ1-2, with a tentative D call TRBD1 (5 bases). Trimming pared 4 bases from V and 8 bases from J, leaving 14 bases between. In germline, CDR1 is SQVTM, CDR2 ANQGSEA. This CDR3 is built from 12 residues. The CDR3 is CSVGSEGRGYTF. The CDR3 region has the DNA TGCAGCGTTGGATCGGAGGGACGCGGCTACACCTTC. The full variable domain, its missing parts supplied by reference TRBV29-1 and TRBJ1-2, is SAVISQKPSRDICQRGTSLTIQCQVDSQVTMMFWYRQQPGQSLTLIATANQGSEATYESGFVIDKFPISRPNLTFSTLTVSNMSPEDSSIYLCSVGSEGRGYTFGSGTRLTVV.

This chain joins TRBV5-1 and TRBJ2-7, with TRBD1 matching 8 bases. V lost 1 base and J lost 5; bases outside the gene matches: 8. This CDR3 has 15 amino acids. Germline V gene data show CDR1 as SGHRS and CDR2 as YFSETQ. CDR3 nucleotide sequence: TGCGCCAGCAGCTTGACCCCTGACAGGGGCCACGAGCAGTACTTC. Translated: CASSLTPDRGHEQYF.

V and J are TRBV5-1 and TRBJ2-1; maybe TRBD2 (6 bases). CDR3 size: 15 residues. V gave up 2 bases and J gave up 10 bases, with 19 bases separating them. Germline V CDR1 and CDR2: SGHRS, YFSETQ. The CDR3 sequence is CASSLDGSWGGEQFF. The CDR3 DNA follows: TGCGCCAGCAGCTTAGACGGCTCCTGGGGAGGCGAGCAGTTCTTC.

The chain uses TRBV7-9 and TRBJ2-1, with 7 bases aligning to TRBD1. This CDR3 has 13 residues. Germline-derived CDR1 and CDR2 are SEHNR and FQNEAQ (reference sequence). With 7 bases clipped from V and 7 bases from J, the junction kept 7 bases outside the gene matches. The CDR3 reads CASKATGRNEQFF. The CDR3 nucleotides read TGTGCCAGCAAGGCGACAGGGAGAAATGAGCAGTTCTTC.

The chain links TRBV5-1 to TRBJ2-7; TRBD2 aligns across 9 bases. Trimming at V came to 0 bases and at J to 2 bases, leaving 3 bases not matched to a gene. CDR3 size: 15 residues. The V gene's germline CDR1 is SGHRS and CDR2 YFSETQ. The chain's CDR3 is CASSLGGTSPYEQYF. The CDR3 nucleotides are TGCGCCAGCAGCTTGGGCGGGACTAGCCCCTACGAGCAGTACTTC.

This chain joins TRBV7-9 and TRBJ1-3; the D gene is possibly TRBD1 (5 bases). The CDR3 contains 15 residues. Per the germline V gene, CDR1 is SEHNR and CDR2 is FQNEAQ (reference sequence). V lost 5 bases and J 7 bases, leaving 18 bases between the germline ends. The CDR3 DNA reads TGTGCCAGCAGCCTTGACGGGACGATACTCAACACCATATATTTT. This translates into CASSLDGTILNTIYF. The full variable domain, in which reference TRBV7-9 and TRBJ1-3 provide the parts outside the CDR3, is DTGVSQNPRHKITKRGQNVTFRCDPISEHNRLYWYRQTLGQGPEFLTYFQNEAQLEKSRLLSDRFSAERPKGSFSTLEIQRTEQGDSAMYLCASSLDGTILNTIYFGEGSWLTVV.

The rearrangement joins TRBV19 to TRBJ2-5, with TRBD2 identical over 7 bases. The DNA end is more similar to TRBJ2-7, so the J call may be wrong. The CDR3 has 15 amino acids. CDR1 is LNHDA, CDR2 SQIVND, per germline (reference sequence). The CDR3 bases are TGTGCCAGTAGTATCAGCGGGGCCGTTTCCTACGAGCAGTACTTC. Its translation is CASSISGAVSYEQYF.

The V call is TRBV5-1, the J call TRBJ1-6; a possible D gene is TRBD1 (6 bases). The CDR3 contains 14 residues. V dropped 0 bases and J dropped 10 bases, with 11 bases sitting between them. CDR1 is SGHRS and CDR2 is YFSETQ in the germline V gene. This CDR3 reads CASSLEAGDSPLHF. Written as DNA, the CDR3 is TGCGCCAGCAGCTTGGAGGCAGGGGACTCACCCCTCCACTTT.

This chain links TRBV30 with TRBJ2-7; D is possibly TRBD1 (5 bases). Germline V gene data show CDR1 as GTSNPN and CDR2 as SVGIG (reference sequence). The germline V and J ends were trimmed by 5 bases and 3 bases, with 17 bases remaining between them. The CDR3 is 14 residues long. CDR3 in DNA: TGTGCCTGGGGAATTCAGGGTGGTTTCTACGAGCAGTACTTC. Translation: CAWGIQGGFYEQYF.

The CDR3 region has the DNA TGTGCCAGCAGTTTCGGACAGGGCAGGAATGAAAAACTGTTTTTT. The encoded protein is CASSFGQGRNEKLFF. The chain combines TRBV28 with TRBJ1-4; 8 bases fit TRBD1. The CDR3 totals 15 residues. Germline CDR1 and CDR2: MDHEN and SYDVKM. V shed 3 bases and J 5 bases; nucleotides not matched to a gene: 5.

The rearrangement uses TRBV7-9 and TRBJ1-5; D unclear. V was trimmed by 5 bases and J by 8 bases, leaving 13 bases between them. Looked up from germline, CDR1 is SEHNR and CDR2 is FQNEAQ (reference sequence). This CDR3 has 13 amino acids. The CDR3 is CASSLSGVEPQHF. CDR3 nucleotide sequence: TGTGCCAGCAGCCTATCCGGAGTGGAGCCCCAGCATTTT.

This clone was observed a single time. This chain uses TRBV7-9 with TRBJ1-1; D is undetermined. The CDR3 contains 13 residues. Germline loops: CDR1 SEHNR, CDR2 FQNEAQ (reference sequence). The V end was cut by 5 bases, the J end by 1 base, with 8 bases between. CDR3 amino acids: CASSLRENTEAFF. In nucleotides, the CDR3 is TGTGCCAGCAGCCTTAGGGAGAACACTGAAGCTTTCTTT.

V and J are TRBV28 and TRBJ2-3; D is undetermined. This CDR3 contains 13 residues. The V gene lost 6 bases and the J gene lost 3 bases, with 10 bases spanning the gap. The germline gives CDR1 MDHEN, CDR2 SYDVKM. The CDR3 sequence: CASSSRLTDTQYF. The CDR3 bases are TGTGCCAGCAGCTCCCGACTGACAGATACGCAGTATTTT.

The chain recombines TRBV11-2 with TRBJ2-7; D is uncertain. Germline V gene sequence: CDR1 SGHAT, CDR2 FQNNGV. V lost 1 base and J lost 2, with 6 bases in between. This CDR3 contains 13 residues. The CDR3 here is CASSLGATYEQYF. The CDR3 bases are TGTGCCAGCAGCTTAGGGGCCACCTACGAGCAGTACTTC. Full variable domain (rest looked up from reference TRBV11-2 and TRBJ2-7): EAGVAQSPRYKIIEKRQSVAFWCNPISGHATLYWYQQILGQGPKLLIQFQNNGVVDDSQLPKDRFSAERLKGVDSTLKIQPAKLEDSAVYLCASSLGATYEQYFGPGTRLTVT.

The V gene is TRBV2, the J gene TRBJ2-5; D call uncertain. The CDR3 has 11 amino acids. Germline V lookup: CDR1 SNHLY, CDR2 FYNNEI. Between the trimmed V and J ends, which lost 4 bases and 5 bases, there was a span of 5 bases. CDR3 region: CASSAWETQYF. The CDR3 coding sequence is TGTGCCAGCAGTGCCTGGGAGACCCAGTACTTC.